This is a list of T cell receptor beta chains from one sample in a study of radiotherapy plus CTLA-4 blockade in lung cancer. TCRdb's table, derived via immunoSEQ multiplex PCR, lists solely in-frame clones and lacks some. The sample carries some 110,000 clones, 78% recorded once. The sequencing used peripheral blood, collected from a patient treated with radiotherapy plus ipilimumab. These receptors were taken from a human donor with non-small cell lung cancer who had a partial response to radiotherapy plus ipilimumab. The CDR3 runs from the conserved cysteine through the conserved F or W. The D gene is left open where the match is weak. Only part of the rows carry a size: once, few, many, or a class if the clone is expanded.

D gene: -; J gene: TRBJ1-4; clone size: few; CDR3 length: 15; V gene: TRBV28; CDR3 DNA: TGTGCCAGCAGAGTTCTCGGGACACTTGGAGAAAAACTGTTTTTT; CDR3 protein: CASRVLGTLGEKLFF
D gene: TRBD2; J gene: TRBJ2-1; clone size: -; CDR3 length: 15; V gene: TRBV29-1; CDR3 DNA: TGCAGCGTTGAAAAGGTAGCGGGGGGAAACAATGAGCAGTTCTTC; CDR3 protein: CSVEKVAGGNNEQFF
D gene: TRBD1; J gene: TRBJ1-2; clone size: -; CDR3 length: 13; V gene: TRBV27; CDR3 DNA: TGTGCCAGCAGTTCGTCGGGACAGGTGCGCTACACCTTC; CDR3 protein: CASSSSGQVRYTF
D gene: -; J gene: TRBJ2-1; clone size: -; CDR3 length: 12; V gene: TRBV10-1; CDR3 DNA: TGCGCCAGCAGCTCGCAGAGGAATGAGCAGTTCTTC; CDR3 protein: CASSSQRNEQFF
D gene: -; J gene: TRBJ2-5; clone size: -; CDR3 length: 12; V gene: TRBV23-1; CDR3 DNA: TGCGCCAGCACCCACGCCCGGGAGACCCAGTACTTC; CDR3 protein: CASTHARETQYF
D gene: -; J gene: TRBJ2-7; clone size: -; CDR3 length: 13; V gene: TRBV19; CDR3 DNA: TGTGCCAGTAGATCAATCGGGGGAAACGAGCAGTACTTC; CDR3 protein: CASRSIGGNEQYF
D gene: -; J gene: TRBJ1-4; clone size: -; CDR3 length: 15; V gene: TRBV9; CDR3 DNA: TGTGCCAGCAGCCCCCGCCAGACAACTAATGAAAAACTGTTTTTT; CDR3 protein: CASSPRQTTNEKLFF
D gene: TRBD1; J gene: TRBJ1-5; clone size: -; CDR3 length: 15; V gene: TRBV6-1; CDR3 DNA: TGTGCCAGCACCAACAGGGGGTATAGCAATCAGCCCCAGCATTTT; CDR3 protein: CASTNRGYSNQPQHF
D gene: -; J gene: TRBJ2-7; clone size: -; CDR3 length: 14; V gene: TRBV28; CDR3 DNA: TGTGCCAGCAGTTTAGAGGGGGGGTACTACGAGCAGTACTTC; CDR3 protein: CASSLEGGYYEQYF
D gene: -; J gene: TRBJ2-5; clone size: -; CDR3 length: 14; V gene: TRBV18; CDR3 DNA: TGTGCCAGCTCACCACCGAGCATCCAAGAGACCCAGTACTTC; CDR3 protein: CASSPPSIQETQYF
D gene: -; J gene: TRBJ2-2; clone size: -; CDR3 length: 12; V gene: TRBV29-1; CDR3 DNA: TGCAGCGGGACCCAGGGCACCGGGGAGCTGTTTTTT; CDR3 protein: CSGTQGTGELFF
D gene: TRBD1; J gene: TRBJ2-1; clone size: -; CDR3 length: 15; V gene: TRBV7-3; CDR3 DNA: TGTGCCAGCAGCCTTGGACAGGGGACTTACAATGAGCAGTTCTTC; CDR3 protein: CASSLGQGTYNEQFF
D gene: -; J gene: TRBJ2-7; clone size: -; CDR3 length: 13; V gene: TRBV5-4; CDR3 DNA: TGTGCCAGCAGCTTGGAGACACGAGGGGAGCAGTACTTC; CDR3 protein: CASSLETRGEQYF
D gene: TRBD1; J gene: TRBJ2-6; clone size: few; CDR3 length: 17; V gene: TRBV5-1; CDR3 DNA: TGCGCCAGCAGCTTATCCGGGACAGGGCCTGGGGCCAACGTCCTGACTTTC; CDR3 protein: CASSLSGTGPGANVLTF
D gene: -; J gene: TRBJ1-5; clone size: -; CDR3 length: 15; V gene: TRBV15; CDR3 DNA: TGTGCCACCTCAGTTTTCAGGCAGAGCAATCAGCCCCAGCATTTT; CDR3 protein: CATSVFRQSNQPQHF
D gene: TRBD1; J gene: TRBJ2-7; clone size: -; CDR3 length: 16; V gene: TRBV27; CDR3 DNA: TGTGCCAGCAGAGCAGTCCGGGACAGGGCGACCTACGAGCAGTACTTC; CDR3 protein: CASRAVRDRATYEQYF
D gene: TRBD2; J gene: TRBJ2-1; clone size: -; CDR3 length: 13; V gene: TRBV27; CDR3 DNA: TGTGCCAGCAGTTTTAGGACTAGCGGTGAGCAGTTCTTC; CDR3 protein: CASSFRTSGEQFF
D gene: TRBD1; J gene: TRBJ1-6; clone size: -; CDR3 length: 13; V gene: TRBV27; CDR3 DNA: TGTGCCAGCGGGACAGCGAATAATTCACCCCTCCACTTT; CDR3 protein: CASGTANNSPLHF
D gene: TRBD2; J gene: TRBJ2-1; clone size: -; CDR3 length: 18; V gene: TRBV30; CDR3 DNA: TGTGCCTGGAGTGTATGGGCGGGAGGGCGGGTTGACTACAATGAGCAGTTCTTC; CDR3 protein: CAWSVWAGGRVDYNEQFF
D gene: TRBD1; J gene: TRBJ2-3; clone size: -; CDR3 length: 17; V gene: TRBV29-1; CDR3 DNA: TGCAGCGTTGAAGTGGGAGCAGGGGGCCCTAGCACAGATACGCAGTATTTT; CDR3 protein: CSVEVGAGGPSTDTQYF
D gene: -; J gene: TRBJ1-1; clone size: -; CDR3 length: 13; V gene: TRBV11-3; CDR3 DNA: TGTGCCAGCAGCTCCAATCAGGGAATTGAAGCTTTCTTT; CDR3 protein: CASSSNQGIEAFF
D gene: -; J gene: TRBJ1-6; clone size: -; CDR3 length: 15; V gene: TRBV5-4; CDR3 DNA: TGTGCCAGCAGCCCCGGTCCTAACTATAATTCACCCCTCCACTTT; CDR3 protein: CASSPGPNYNSPLHF